This T cell receptor beta chain was captured in a study of blood T cells in healthy people across ages. About the study: Roughly one uniquely barcoded beta molecule per two T cells was captured.

Study-level results: Naive CD4+ cells and diversity were both higher in long-lived donors than in aged donors.

This clonotype was detected only a few times. Its antigen is not known. Alongside a J-beta primer mix, a sample-barcoded 5' primer served in a second PCR lasting about 7 to 12 cycles. Template switching added a 12-random-nucleotide identifier to every cDNA molecule. TCRdb itself ran the 5' RACE reads through MiXCR, one entry per CDR3 protein. The repertoire includes approximately 320,000 distinct CDR3 sequences, 25% to 30% of them detected once, and approximately 30% sits in the top ten. Samples each had at least 6 micrograms of total RNA extracted. Germline CDR1 and CDR2: LNHNV and YYDKDF (reference sequence). This CDR3 comprises 15 residues. V shed 8 bases and J 7 bases; nucleotides not matched to a gene: 8.

The chain uses TRBV15 and TRBJ2-1; 13 bases agree with TRBD2. The sequence derives from a woman between 65 and 79 years old in good health. The sequencing input was blood. Here the CDR3 reads CATELGTSGMNEQFF. In DNA form, the CDR3 reads TGTGCCACCGAACTCGGGACTAGCGGGATGAATGAGCAGTTCTTC.